The entry below gives a single T cell receptor (beta chain) sequence along with its context. The antigen is unknown. The sample belongs to a study of T cell responses to AZD1222 COVID-19 vaccine. About the study: Combined were second doses at about 4 or about 12 weeks.

Overall study results and limits: Donors skewed white British and female; clonal diversity was possibly underestimated.

Method: immunoSEQ multiplex PCR; TCRdb's copy keeps in-frame clones and lacks some. The sample records 100,000 to 150,000 clones, around 87% being singletons. Sequences were derived from peripheral blood, sampled on day 0 of AZD1222 vaccination. This receptor was taken from an adult in good health.

The CDR3 DNA reads TGTGCCTGGAGCTTGACAGGTATCTCCTACGAGCAGTACTTC. Protein product: CAWSLTGISYEQYF. The chain combines TRBV30 with TRBJ2-7, with D possibly matching TRBD1 (6 bases). V was clipped by 3 bases and J by 0 bases, with 12 bases between them. The germline CDR1 and CDR2 sequences are GTSNPN and SVGIG (reference sequence). CDR3 length: 14 residues.